This T cell receptor (beta chain) comes out of a study of T cell responses to AZD1222 COVID-19 vaccine. Study-level findings and limits: No day 14 peak samples; only post-peak repertoires were characterized. CD4 TCRs linked to vaccination spanned spike, dominating at 160-218 and 743-854.

The protocol was immunoSEQ multiplex PCR, while the TCRdb copy is restricted to in-frame clones and leaves out a portion. The sample includes roughly 110,000 clones, around 92% of them seen just once. About this clone itself: What it binds is not known.

The V segment lost 4 bases and the J segment 7 bases; nucleotides outside the gene matches: 2. Germline CDR1 is SGHDN and CDR2 is FVKESK. The CDR3 has 14 amino acids. The TCR was taken from an adult who received the AZD1222 COVID-19 vaccine. The sequencing used peripheral blood, collected 28 days after the second AZD1222 dose. V gene TRBV14 combines with J gene TRBJ1-6; TRBD1 aligns across 9 bases. This CDR3 reads CASSRGQGNSPLHF. In DNA form, the CDR3 reads TGTGCCAGCAGCCGAGGACAGGGGAATTCACCCCTCCACTTT.